These T cell receptor beta chains were read from a single sample in a study of cytomegalovirus exposure and HLA in healthy donors. Profiled with immunoSEQ multiplex PCR; TCRdb holds only in-frame clones, not every one. The sample lists approximately 220,000 clones, roughly 84% occurring once. Sequenced sample: PBMCs. The receptor set was obtained from a woman aged 25 to 39 in good health and CMV-seropositive. Each CDR3 is given with its conserved first and last residue. A D gene is named only where the DNA matches it firmly. Some rows mark clone size as missing; the rest say once, few, many or name a class of expanded clone.

d_gene	v_gene	j_gene	abundance	CDR3aa	CDR3nt
.	TRBV7-7	TRBJ2-5	.	CASSLGRGETQYF	TGTGCTAGCAGCTTAGGCAGAGGAGAGACCCAGTACTTC
.	TRBV13	TRBJ2-7	.	CASSSAGTGIYEQYF	TGTGCCAGCAGCTCCGCCGGGACCGGGATTTACGAGCAGTACTTC
TRBD1	TRBV27	TRBJ1-1	.	CASTDRATEAFF	TGTGCCAGCACCGACAGGGCGACTGAAGCTTTCTTT
.	TRBV30	TRBJ1-4	.	CAWRSLGTTNEKLFF	TGTGCCTGGAGGAGCTTAGGGACAACTAATGAAAAACTGTTTTTT
.	TRBV7-3	TRBJ2-1	.	CASSSGNLGEQFF	TGTGCCAGCAGCTCCGGAAATTTGGGAGAGCAGTTCTTC
TRBD1	TRBV5-1	TRBJ2-5	.	CASRLVQGAKETQYF	TGCGCCAGCAGGTTGGTTCAGGGGGCGAAGGAGACCCAGTACTTC
TRBD1	TRBV30	TRBJ2-3	once	CACNRGNTDTQYF	TGTGCCTGCAACAGGGGAAACACAGATACGCAGTATTTT
.	TRBV4-1	TRBJ2-6	.	CASSQGQPSGANVLTF	TGCGCCAGCAGCCAGGGCCAGCCCTCTGGGGCCAACGTCCTGACTTTC
.	TRBV9	TRBJ1-2	.	CASSEGYGYTF	TGTGCCAGCAGCGAGGGCTATGGCTACACCTTC
TRBD2	TRBV4-1	TRBJ2-7	.	CASSQDSGTRAYEQYF	TGCGCCAGCAGCCAAGACTCCGGGACTAGGGCCTACGAGCAGTACTTC
TRBD2	TRBV19	TRBJ2-5	few	CASSASSGEETQYF	TGTGCCAGTAGTGCATCTAGCGGTGAAGAGACCCAGTACTTC
TRBD1	TRBV7-9	TRBJ1-2	few	CASSLGQGGGYTF	TGTGCCAGCAGCTTAGGACAGGGTGGCGGCTACACCTTC
.	TRBV4-3	TRBJ1-1	few	CASSQDMMGTEAFF	TGCGCCAGCAGCCAAGATATGATGGGCACTGAAGCTTTCTTT
.	TRBV5-1	TRBJ2-3	.	CASSHGQIDADTQYF	TGCGCCAGCAGCCACGGACAGATCGACGCAGATACGCAGTATTTT
.	TRBV29-1	TRBJ1-3	few	CSGTISGNTIYF	TGCAGCGGGACGATCTCTGGAAACACCATATATTTT
.	TRBV10-3	TRBJ1-1	.	CAIWGNTEAFF	TGTGCCATCTGGGGGAACACTGAAGCTTTCTTT
TRBD2	TRBV9	TRBJ2-7	.	CASSDKAGGPMGQYF	TGTGCCAGCAGCGATAAAGCGGGAGGGCCAATGGGGCAGTACTTC
TRBD2	TRBV30	TRBJ2-2	.	CAWCPGLAGRIGELFF	TGTGCCTGGTGCCCGGGACTAGCGGGAAGGATCGGGGAGCTGTTTTTT
.	TRBV27	TRBJ1-2	.	CASSLSGGVYGYTF	TGTGCCAGCAGTTTAAGCGGCGGAGTCTATGGCTACACCTTC
TRBD2	TRBV6-5	TRBJ2-5	.	CASSPGLAGVHTQYF	TGTGCCAGCAGCCCAGGACTAGCGGGAGTTCATACCCAGTACTTC
.	TRBV7-2	TRBJ1-2	few	CASSSTTVLYGYTF	TGTGCCAGCAGCTCCACGACAGTTCTTTATGGCTACACCTTC
TRBD2	TRBV27	TRBJ2-1	.	CASRSGSSYNEQFF	TGTGCCAGCCGCAGCGGGAGTTCCTACAATGAGCAGTTCTTC
.	TRBV5-1	TRBJ1-1	.	CASSENRDTEAFF	TGCGCCAGCAGCGAGAATAGGGACACTGAAGCTTTCTTT
TRBD1	TRBV7-8	TRBJ1-5	.	CASSAGTVNSNQPQHF	TGTGCCAGCAGCGCAGGGACAGTCAATAGCAATCAGCCCCAGCATTTT
TRBD1	TRBV5-1	TRBJ1-2	once	CASSLDRVEDYGYTF	TGCGCCAGCAGCTTAGACAGGGTAGAGGACTATGGCTACACCTTC
TRBD2	TRBV11-3	TRBJ2-4	once	CASSLGGRDIQYF	TGTGCCAGCAGCTTAGGGGGGAGGGACATTCAGTACTTC
TRBD1	TRBV6-1	TRBJ1-2	.	CASSEDETGGDYGYTF	TGTGCCAGCAGTGAAGACGAGACAGGGGGCGACTATGGCTACACCTTC
.	TRBV7-2	TRBJ2-2	.	CASSFLLNTGELFF	TGTGCCAGCAGCTTCTTGCTAAACACCGGGGAGCTGTTTTTT
.	TRBV5-6	TRBJ2-5	.	CASSEGAAQYF	TGTGCCAGCAGCGAAGGGGCGGCCCAGTACTTC
.	TRBV7-9	TRBJ2-5	.	CASSLAASEQETQYF	TGTGCCAGCAGCTTAGCGGCGTCAGAACAAGAGACCCAGTACTTC
.	TRBV27	TRBJ1-4	.	CASSQDWRNEKLFF	TGTGCCAGCAGCCAGGACTGGCGGAATGAAAAACTGTTTTTT
TRBD1	TRBV5-1	TRBJ2-7	.	CASSQESQGAYEQYF	TGCGCCAGCAGTCAGGAGAGTCAGGGGGCCTACGAGCAGTACTTC
.	TRBV6-4	TRBJ2-7	.	CASIHGPREQYF	TGTGCCAGTATCCACGGTCCTCGGGAGCAGTACTTC
TRBD1	TRBV4-3	TRBJ1-1	.	CASSQRTGDTEAFF	TGCGCCAGCAGCCAACGAACAGGGGACACTGAAGCTTTCTTT
.	TRBV5-6	TRBJ2-5	.	CASSLLEARVAGETQYF	TGTGCCAGCAGCTTGTTGGAAGCGCGAGTAGCTGGGGAGACCCAGTACTTC
.	TRBV12-5	TRBJ2-2	.	CASGLVANWELFF	TGTGCTAGTGGTTTGGTAGCAAATTGGGAGCTGTTTTTT
.	TRBV4-2	TRBJ2-7	.	CASSANYEQYF	TGTGCCAGCAGCGCCAACTACGAGCAGTACTTC
.	TRBV9	TRBJ2-3	.	CASSARGYGTDTQYF	TGTGCCAGCAGCGCAAGGGGGTACGGCACAGATACGCAGTATTTT
.	TRBV7-2	TRBJ1-4	.	CASSRRVGWTEKLFF	TGTGCCAGCAGCCGCCGAGTGGGGTGGACTGAAAAACTGTTTTTT
.	TRBV7-2	TRBJ1-1	.	CASSFTPGQNTEAFF	TGTGCCAGCAGCTTCACACCGGGACAGAACACTGAAGCTTTCTTT
.	TRBV4-1	TRBJ2-5	few	CASSQDLSRGETQYF	TGCGCCAGCAGCCAAGATCTATCGAGGGGGGAGACCCAGTACTTC